This T cell receptor (beta chain) comes out of a study of blood T cell repertoires in COVID-19 (dated by TCRdb to about 2020). Some background on the complete study: The collaborator samples originated in the United States, Italy and Spain and spanned the acute and convalescent phases of COVID-19. The material from the prospective study consisted of cDNA or gDNA derived from T cells, B-cell-depleted T cells, or PBMCs. Subjects who had been exposed to COVID-19, were actively infected with it, or had recovered from it provided the deeply sampled blood TCRbeta repertoires that made up the dataset. The repertoires were made available in a free public database intended to serve as a resource for research on the immune response to SARS-CoV-2. Samples were obtained from the ongoing ImmuneRACE study (first 160 participants) and from about 1,300 subjects provided by 6 global collaborators. Nearly every sample came with metadata listing a de-identified subject ID, COVID-19 status, age in years and sex. Where available, HLA class I and class II types were taken from metadata supplied by the sample provider and were not determined by assay-based typing.

With regard to this clone: Its cognate antigen has yet to be identified. No much larger clonotype is one base removed from it; base qualities were not supplied.

TCRbeta CDR3 regions were amplified from genomic DNA using the immunoSEQ Assay, a bias-controlled multiplex PCR. From the authors' description of their analysis: Within the assay, amplification of reference gene primers was used to estimate how many nucleated cells each sample contained. To quantify the absolute abundance of each unique TCRbeta CDR3 rearrangement, sequence reads were collapsed and filtered. For each sample, productive Simpson clonality was calculated as the square root of Simpson's diversity index over productive rearrangements. TCRdb limited this immuneACCESS table to in-frame rearrangements with V and J called. A share of clones is missing; checked studies link under half to unresolved V genes, and the rest is unexplained. V and J calls and clone size are those listed in that table; D and trimming were worked out from the DNA. The sample table records about 140,000 clones; 70% to 80% of these occur just once. 3.5% to 5.5% of the sample comes from the top ten.

Looking up the germline V gene (reference sequence) yields CDR1 DFQATT and CDR2 SNEGSKA. The CDR3 sequence holds 15 residues, the cysteine and phenylalanine included. Here the CDR3 DNA is all that survives: 45 bases in frame from base 1. Ends trimmed: V by 3 bases, J by 8 bases; bases unmatched to a gene: 12. Results and caveats for the whole study, not just this receptor: The quantity of clinical and demographic metadata differed by source and by participant and was supplied without curation.

Whole blood was collected in K2EDTA tubes by collaborating institutions according to the institutions' own protocols. For TCRbeta analysis, collaborators shipped samples in one of three forms: frozen whole blood, isolated PBMCs, or DNA extracted from either of those sample types. The sequence derives from an elderly woman with active or convalescent COVID-19. The sequencing sample was made of peripheral blood. The rearrangement combines TRBV20-1 with TRBJ2-1, and 8 bases in between align with TRBD2. The nucleotide sequence reads as follows: TGCAGTGCTAGTTCGTCAGCGGGGGTAGCCCATGAGCAGTTCTTC. Its translation reads: CSASSSAGVAHEQFF.